These T cell receptor beta chains were read from a single sample in a study of beta chain features in type 1 diabetes. Using immunoSEQ multiplex PCR, the repertoire was profiled, and TCRdb retains in-frame clones only, with some absent. The repertoire holds about 27,000 clones, with around 54% as singletons. Source material: Tregs from blood. These TCRs come from a woman younger than 30 with type 1 diabetes. The conserved cysteine and the conserved F or W are not part of the CDR3 here. The D gene is left open where the match is weak.

v_call: TRBV28; j_call: TRBJ1-2; d_call: TRBD1; cdr3_aa: ASSPSDRPRPT
v_call: TRBV7-9; j_call: TRBJ2-1; d_call: TRBD2; cdr3_aa: AISGGTTYNEQF
v_call: TRBV28; j_call: TRBJ2-4; d_call: NA; cdr3_aa: ASSPVPQAGRKNIQY
v_call: TRBV7-3; j_call: TRBJ2-2; d_call: NA; cdr3_aa: ASSPTGEGTGELF
v_call: TRBV28; j_call: TRBJ2-5; d_call: NA; cdr3_aa: ASRTPGTIETQY
v_call: TRBV18; j_call: TRBJ2-2; d_call: TRBD2; cdr3_aa: ASSPQREGLTGELF
v_call: TRBV18; j_call: TRBJ1-2; d_call: NA; cdr3_aa: ASHSGNYYGYT
v_call: TRBV9; j_call: TRBJ2-3; d_call: NA; cdr3_aa: ASTFTGLTDTQY
v_call: TRBV7-2; j_call: TRBJ2-1; d_call: NA; cdr3_aa: ASRPTRDNEQF
v_call: TRBV7-3; j_call: TRBJ2-7; d_call: TRBD2; cdr3_aa: ASSLESGRAYEQY
v_call: TRBV30; j_call: TRBJ2-7; d_call: TRBD2; cdr3_aa: AWSPRLAGGPSYEQY
v_call: TRBV30; j_call: TRBJ1-2; d_call: TRBD1; cdr3_aa: AWGPTGTANYGYT
v_call: TRBV10-3; j_call: TRBJ2-7; d_call: TRBD2; cdr3_aa: AIGSGSEYEQY
v_call: TRBV7-9; j_call: TRBJ2-7; d_call: TRBD2; cdr3_aa: ASSPSGSHEQY
v_call: TRBV5-1; j_call: TRBJ1-2; d_call: TRBD1; cdr3_aa: ASSLNGESGQAYGYT
v_call: TRBV30; j_call: TRBJ2-5; d_call: TRBD2; cdr3_aa: AWNRGTSGETQY
v_call: TRBV10-3; j_call: TRBJ2-3; d_call: TRBD2; cdr3_aa: AIRGTSGATDTQY
v_call: TRBV28; j_call: TRBJ2-7; d_call: TRBD2; cdr3_aa: ASTGLAGYEQY
v_call: TRBV7-6; j_call: TRBJ1-1; d_call: NA; cdr3_aa: ASSPPVWAGTEAF
v_call: TRBV29-1; j_call: TRBJ2-4; d_call: TRBD1; cdr3_aa: SVEGGQGNLGIQY
v_call: TRBV5-1; j_call: TRBJ2-7; d_call: NA; cdr3_aa: ASSLGSRGGVYEQY
v_call: TRBV11-2; j_call: TRBJ2-1; d_call: TRBD2; cdr3_aa: ASSLIGLAGYNEQF
v_call: TRBV9; j_call: TRBJ1-1; d_call: NA; cdr3_aa: ASSVEAFMNTEAF
v_call: TRBV7-3; j_call: TRBJ2-1; d_call: TRBD1; cdr3_aa: ASSLTYTGGEQF
v_call: TRBV5-1; j_call: TRBJ2-1; d_call: TRBD2; cdr3_aa: ASSLLAGGGPYNEQF
v_call: TRBV2; j_call: TRBJ2-1; d_call: NA; cdr3_aa: ASNRAQGPGNEQF
v_call: TRBV18; j_call: TRBJ1-2; d_call: TRBD1; cdr3_aa: ASSPSRQGNYGYT
v_call: TRBV7-3; j_call: TRBJ2-7; d_call: NA; cdr3_aa: ASSFGPTYEQY
v_call: TRBV7-2; j_call: TRBJ1-2; d_call: NA; cdr3_aa: ASSAKGSYGYT
v_call: TRBV27; j_call: TRBJ2-2; d_call: TRBD2; cdr3_aa: ASTKAGTSRSGELF
v_call: TRBV10-2; j_call: TRBJ1-5; d_call: NA; cdr3_aa: ASSDSHLDIPPQH
v_call: TRBV2; j_call: TRBJ1-1; d_call: NA; cdr3_aa: ASTAGGLTEAF
v_call: TRBV5-1; j_call: TRBJ2-5; d_call: TRBD1; cdr3_aa: ASSLEGQGMETQY
v_call: TRBV19; j_call: TRBJ1-2; d_call: TRBD1; cdr3_aa: ASTIRDSYGYT
v_call: TRBV5-8; j_call: TRBJ2-3; d_call: TRBD2; cdr3_aa: ASSLAGLEGTDTQY
v_call: TRBV19; j_call: TRBJ2-1; d_call: TRBD2; cdr3_aa: ASSTLSGRWVYEQF
v_call: TRBV28; j_call: TRBJ1-5; d_call: TRBD1; cdr3_aa: ATKDRDNQPQH
v_call: TRBV7-9; j_call: TRBJ1-2; d_call: TRBD1; cdr3_aa: ASSLGDRGNYGYT
v_call: TRBV28; j_call: TRBJ2-4; d_call: TRBD2; cdr3_aa: ASSPRRGGNIQY
v_call: TRBV30; j_call: TRBJ2-7; d_call: TRBD1; cdr3_aa: ASSQQGKKQY
v_call: TRBV9; j_call: TRBJ1-4; d_call: NA; cdr3_aa: ASSVGPGDQGEKLF
v_call: TRBV27; j_call: TRBJ2-3; d_call: NA; cdr3_aa: ASSLLRSGSLRGDTQY
v_call: TRBV28; j_call: TRBJ2-1; d_call: TRBD2; cdr3_aa: ASTSFTSGRAYEQF
v_call: TRBV27; j_call: TRBJ2-7; d_call: TRBD2; cdr3_aa: ASSLLAGSSYEQY
v_call: TRBV7-9; j_call: TRBJ2-3; d_call: NA; cdr3_aa: ASSFGSTHTDTQY
v_call: TRBV7-9; j_call: TRBJ1-4; d_call: NA; cdr3_aa: ASSFAWGHEKLF
v_call: TRBV19; j_call: TRBJ1-5; d_call: TRBD1; cdr3_aa: ASGDNGQGLGQPQH
v_call: TRBV7-2; j_call: TRBJ2-1; d_call: TRBD2; cdr3_aa: ASSSSGRIGNEQF
v_call: TRBV2; j_call: TRBJ2-1; d_call: TRBD2; cdr3_aa: ASSEDRLASGGEQF
v_call: TRBV29-1; j_call: TRBJ2-1; d_call: TRBD2; cdr3_aa: SDVKGLADYNEQF
v_call: TRBV28; j_call: TRBJ1-2; d_call: TRBD1; cdr3_aa: ASRGQGNYGYT
v_call: TRBV7-2; j_call: TRBJ2-5; d_call: NA; cdr3_aa: ASSLGGQETQY